These T cell receptor beta chains were read from a single sample in a study of breast tumors, draining lymph nodes, adjacent tissues. Using its own MiXCR run on the multiplex PCR reads, TCRdb lists one record per CDR3 protein. The sample has around 250,000 distinct CDR3 sequences, about 34% seen once. Sequencing input: axillary lymph node tissue. Receptor source: a female donor with breast cancer. Some clones in this sample may be carry-over from other donors' samples. The CDR3 runs from the conserved cysteine through the conserved F or W. The D gene is left open where the match is weak. The size entry is marked missing in some rows and otherwise reads once, few, many or a size class.

TRBJ1-4	14	.	.	TRBV20-1	TGCAGTGCTAGAATTGGGGGAACTAATGAAAAACTGTTTTTT	CSARIGGTNEKLFF
TRBJ2-2	16	TRBD2	many	TRBV7-3	TGTGCCAGCAGCTTAGTAGCGGGGGTTAACACCGGGGAGCTGTTTTTT	CASSLVAGVNTGELFF
TRBJ2-1	14	TRBD2	.	TRBV7-6	TGTGCCAGCAGCCCGGGACTAGCGGGGGGTGAGCAGTTCTTC	CASSPGLAGGEQFF
TRBJ2-1	17	TRBD2	many	TRBV24-1	TGTGCCACCAGTGATCCGGGACTAGCGGGAGTGGACAATGAGCAGTTCTTC	CATSDPGLAGVDNEQFF
TRBJ2-6	18	TRBD1	.	TRBV2	TGTGCCAGCCAACCCCGACAGGGGGCGGGCTCTGGGGCCAACGTCCTGACTTTC	CASQPRQGAGSGANVLTF
TRBJ2-2	15	TRBD2	medium-sized	TRBV7-3	TGTGCCAGCAGCCCCACAGCGGGGACCACCGGGGAGCTGTTTTTT	CASSPTAGTTGELFF
TRBJ2-2	19	TRBD2	many	TRBV4-3	TGCGCCAGCAGCCAAGTCTTAATCCTAGCGGGGGCAAACACCGGGGAGCTGTTTTTT	CASSQVLILAGANTGELFF
TRBJ2-1	11	.	many	TRBV24-1	TGTGCCACCCGCCGAGGCGCTGAGCAGTTCTTC	CATRRGAEQFF
TRBJ2-6	18	.	many	TRBV4-3	TGCGCCAGCAGCCAAGTTCTGGCAGCTCTGTCTGGGGCCAACGTCCTGACTTTC	CASSQVLAALSGANVLTF
TRBJ2-5	15	TRBD1	many	TRBV7-9	TGTGCCAGCAGCTCATGGACAGGAGATCAAGAGACCCAGTACTTC	CASSSWTGDQETQYF
TRBJ2-2	16	TRBD1	many	TRBV5-8	TGTGCCAGCAGCTTGGGTGGACAGGGGAACACCGGGGAGCTGTTTTTT	CASSLGGQGNTGELFF
TRBJ2-7	16	.	many	TRBV7-9	TGTGCCAGCAGCCCCGCGTCCGGGGGACTTACCTACGAGCAGTACTTC	CASSPASGGLTYEQYF
TRBJ2-1	17	.	.	TRBV19	TGTGCCAGTAGTATGAGTGGCAGGGCGAGCTCCTACAATGAGCAGTTCTTC	CASSMSGRASSYNEQFF